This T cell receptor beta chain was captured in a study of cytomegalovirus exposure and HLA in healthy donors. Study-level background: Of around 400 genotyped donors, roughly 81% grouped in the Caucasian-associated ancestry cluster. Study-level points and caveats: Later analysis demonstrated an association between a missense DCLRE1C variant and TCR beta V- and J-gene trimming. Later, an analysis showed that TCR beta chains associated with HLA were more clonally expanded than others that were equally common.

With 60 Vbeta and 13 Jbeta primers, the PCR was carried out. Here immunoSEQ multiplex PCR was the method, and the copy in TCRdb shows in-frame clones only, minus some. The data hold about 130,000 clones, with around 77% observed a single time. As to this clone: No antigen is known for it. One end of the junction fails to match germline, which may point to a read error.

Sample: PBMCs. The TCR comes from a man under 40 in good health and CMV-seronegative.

CDR3 sequence (DNA): TGCGCCAGCAGGGACAGGGGCACGGATACGCAGTATTTT. Protein product: CASRDRGTDTQYF. The chain joins TRBV5-1 to TRBJ2-3, with TRBD1 matching 9 bases. The CDR3 consists of 13 residues. The germline V gene has CDR1 SGHRS and CDR2 YFSETQ.